What follows is one T cell receptor beta chain and its context. As yet, its antigen is unknown. These data come from a study of beta chain features in type 1 diabetes. On the study more broadly: The study examined some 110,000,000 sorted cells across all samples.

Trimming took 5 bases from V and 5 from J; bases not matched to a gene: 6. The CDR3 has 14 residues. Germline V CDR1 and CDR2: SGHTA, FQGNSA. One heparinised blood draw, averaging about 100 mL, came from each donor. Each population that was sorted was more than 95% pure. Study outcomes and limitations: Sequencing used cDNA, and cells with high TCR expression could therefore be over-represented.

Every isolated RNA sample was fully reverse transcribed, so sequencing captured expressed TCRB transcripts. The repertoire was sequenced with immunoSEQ multiplex PCR; TCRdb's copy has only in-frame clones and lacks some. In the table there are a few hundred thousand clones, about 10% of which are singletons. The sample consisted of naive CD4+ T cells from blood. The TCR sequence derives from a woman aged 25-40 years in good health. The chain combines TRBV7-2 with TRBJ2-4; 7 bases are shared with TRBD1. CDR3 in amino acids: CASSKQGKENIQYF. DNA for the CDR3: TGTGCCAGCAGCAAACAGGGGAAGGAAAACATTCAGTACTTC.